Included here is one T cell receptor (beta chain) sequence, with context. The data were taken from a study of blood T cell repertoires in COVID-19. The ends were cut back, 1 base at V and 7 bases at J, with 10 bases in the middle. The CDR3 totals 13 residues. Germline CDR1 is SEHNR and CDR2 is FQNEAQ (reference sequence). Assay used: immunoSEQ multiplex PCR; TCRdb lists only in-frame clones, some missing. The sample lists 250,000 to 350,000 clones, approximately 86% occurring once. This TCR derives from a woman younger than 45 who had recovered from COVID-19. V is TRBV7-9 and J is TRBJ1-1; D ambiguous. The sample consisted of peripheral blood. CDR3 DNA sequence: TGTGCCAGCAGCTTAGTTCAGACAATTGAAGCTTTCTTT. Translated, it gives CASSLVQTIEAFF.